These 7 T cell receptor beta chains share one sample of origin, sequenced in a study of blood T cell repertoires in COVID-19. Profiling relied on immunoSEQ multiplex PCR, and the TCRdb table lists in-frame clones only, not all of them. The sample lists 150,000 or so clones, 75% to 80% seen once, with less than 3% in the top ten. Sequencing was carried out using PBMCs or T cells enriched from blood (not recorded which). These TCRs come from a woman aged 45 to 65 who had recovered from COVID-19.

The chain recombines TRBV7-3 with TRBJ2-5, with 7 bases identical to TRBD1. V trimming: 4 bases; J trimming: 2 bases; junction bases outside the gene matches: 7. Germline-derived CDR1 and CDR2 are SGHTA and FQGTGA. This CDR3 has 15 residues. The CDR3 nucleotides are TGTGCCAGCAGCTCGGCTCCGGGACAGCAAGAGACCCAGTACTTC. This translates into CASSSAPGQQETQYF. Full variable domain (remainder filled in from reference TRBV7-3 and TRBJ2-5): GAGVSQTPSNKVTEKGKYVELRCDPISGHTALYWYRQSLGQGPEFLIYFQGTGAADDSGLPNDRFFAVRPEGSVSTLKIQRTERGDSAVYLCASSSAPGQQETQYFGPGTRLLVL.

This chain links TRBV5-1 with TRBJ2-1; 8 nucleotides match TRBD2. The V segment lost 5 bases and the J segment 6 bases; nucleotides outside the gene matches: 10. Germline V gives CDR1 SGHRS, CDR2 YFSETQ. This CDR3 spans 15 amino acids. CDR3 coding DNA: TGCGCCAGCAGGAACGGGACTAGGATGTTCAATGAGCAGTTCTTC. Its protein product is CASRNGTRMFNEQFF.

The chain links TRBV5-1 to TRBJ2-7; the match to TRBD2 covers 9 bases. The V and J ends lost 5 bases and 0 bases, in that order; junction bases with no gene match: 6. This CDR3 is built from 15 residues. In germline, CDR1 is SGHRS, CDR2 YFSETQ. CDR3 in DNA: TGCGCCAGCAGTCTAGCGGGATTGAACTCCTACGAGCAGTACTTC. Translation gives CASSLAGLNSYEQYF.

This clone was found once. This chain joins TRBV9 and TRBJ2-2, with TRBD2 matching over 8 bases. The V segment lost 0 bases and the J segment 1 base; nucleotides outside the gene matches: 5. The CDR3 runs to 17 residues. Per the germline V gene, CDR1 is SGDLS and CDR2 is YYNGEE. The CDR3 loop is CASSVEGSGGNTGELFF. The CDR3 DNA follows: TGTGCCAGCAGCGTAGAAGGAAGCGGGGGGAACACCGGGGAGCTGTTTTTT.

V is TRBV28 and J is TRBJ1-1; tentatively, D is TRBD1 (5 bases). The germline gives CDR1 MDHEN, CDR2 SYDVKM. CDR3 length: 13 amino acids. Between the trimmed V and J ends, which lost 5 bases and 1 base, there was a span of 8 bases. The CDR3 nucleotides are TGTGCCAGCAGTCCTACAGGGAACACTGAAGCTTTCTTT. Translated: CASSPTGNTEAFF.

The chain recombines TRBV5-4 with TRBJ2-7; 8 bases line up with TRBD1. Germline V gene lookup returns CDR1 SGHNT and CDR2 YYREEE (reference sequence). V shed 0 bases and J 3 bases; nucleotides not matched to a gene: 2. CDR3 length: 14 residues. The CDR3: CASSLETGVYEQYF. In nucleotides, the CDR3 is TGTGCCAGCAGCTTGGAGACAGGGGTCTACGAGCAGTACTTC.

CDR3 coding DNA: TGTGCCAGCAGCTTGGTCGGCGGGTACCAAGAGACCCAGTACTTC. Translating it yields CASSLVGGYQETQYF. V usage is TRBV5-4 and J usage is TRBJ2-5, with a weak D call TRBD2 (5 bases). The CDR3 runs to 15 residues. V lost 0 bases and J lost 0, with 9 bases in between. Per the germline V gene, CDR1 is SGHNT and CDR2 is YYREEE (reference sequence).